The 21 T cell receptor beta chains given below trace back to one sample, sequenced in a study of cytomegalovirus exposure and HLA in healthy donors. The PCR had 60 Vbeta and 13 Jbeta primers. Sequencing used immunoSEQ multiplex PCR; TCRdb keeps in-frame clones, though not all of them. This sample has roughly 160,000 clones, with about 80% found just once. The sequencing sample was made of PBMCs. Receptors were obtained from a man in his forties or fifties in good health and CMV-seronegative.

The chain recombines TRBV11-1 with TRBJ2-7; possibly TRBD2 for D (5 bases). V lost 4 bases and J lost 0, with 10 bases in between. Germline CDR1 and CDR2: SGHAT and FQDESV (reference sequence). The CDR3 covers 14 residues. The CDR3 region is CASSSDSSSYEQYF. CDR3 in DNA: TGTGCCAGCAGCTCGGACTCGAGCTCCTACGAGCAGTACTTC.

The rearrangement joins TRBV11-2 to TRBJ1-5, with D possibly matching TRBD1 (5 bases). The germline V gene encodes CDR1 SGHAT and CDR2 FQNNGV. Trimming took 1 base from V and 0 from J, leaving 7 bases between them. This CDR3 is 15 amino acids long. CDR3 residues: CASSLGTYSNQPQHF. In nucleotides, the CDR3 is TGTGCCAGCAGCTTAGGGACATATAGCAATCAGCCCCAGCATTTT.

The chain has TRBV7-8 and TRBJ2-1; maybe TRBD2 (5 bases). The CDR3 spans 12 residues. V dropped 5 bases and J dropped 10 bases, with 12 bases sitting between them. CDR1 is SGHVS, CDR2 FQNEAQ, per germline. CDR3 nucleotide sequence: TGTGCCAGCAGCCCACGGACTTACGAGCAGTTCTTC. Its translation: CASSPRTYEQFF.

This sequence joins TRBV7-2 and TRBJ2-5; 8 bases match TRBD2. V dropped 7 bases and J dropped 1; count of bases not matched to a gene: 5. The CDR3 extends over 14 amino acids. Per the germline V gene, CDR1 is SGHTA and CDR2 is FQGNSA. In nucleotides, the CDR3 is TGTGCCAGCACCGGGGGGGCAGCCCAAGAGACCCAGTACTTC. Translated: CASTGGAAQETQYF.

The CDR3 reads CASSLFPASGRFYEQYF. CDR3 DNA sequence: TGTGCCAGCAGTTTATTCCCCGCTAGCGGGCGATTCTACGAGCAGTACTTC. This sequence joins TRBV28 and TRBJ2-7; 8 bases map to TRBD2. The CDR3 covers 17 residues. Germline V gene sequence: CDR1 MDHEN, CDR2 SYDVKM. Trimming removed 1 base from V and 3 bases from J; junction bases left unmatched: 11.

Only a few counts were recorded for this clone. The V gene is TRBV5-1, the J gene TRBJ2-2; 7 bases are a match to TRBD1. Trimming took 0 bases from V and 4 from J; bases not matched to a gene: 6. Germline V lookup: CDR1 SGHRS, CDR2 YFSETQ. This CDR3 is built from 16 residues. CDR3 DNA sequence: TGCGCCAGCAGCTTGGGACAGGGTATGGGCACCGGGGAGCTGTTTTTT. Encoded protein: CASSLGQGMGTGELFF.

This clone was observed a few times. The V and J genes are TRBV28 and TRBJ2-7; 12 positions agree with TRBD1. The V gene end was trimmed by 10 bases and the J gene end by 5 bases; junction bases not matched to a gene: 12. CDR3 length equals 15 residues. Per germline, CDR1 MDHEN and CDR2 SYDVKM. CDR3 DNA sequence: TGTGCCATCCTAGGGTCGGGACAGGGGGCCAACGAGCAGTACTTC. Translated, it gives CAILGSGQGANEQYF.

The chain combines TRBV10-3 with TRBJ2-5; D remains unclear. CDR3 length: 13 residues. V lost 5 bases and J lost 3, with 10 bases in between. Per germline, CDR1 ENHRY and CDR2 SYGVKD. CDR3 nucleotides: TGTGCCATCAGTCGGAGCGAAGAAGAGACCCAGTACTTC. This gives the protein CAISRSEEETQYF.

The V call is TRBV28, the J call TRBJ1-1; no firm D call. Trimming removed 2 bases from V and 6 bases from J, with 16 bases in between. The CDR3 runs to 15 residues. Germline V gene lookup returns CDR1 MDHEN and CDR2 SYDVKM. The CDR3 loop is CASSLMSSGTAEAFF. In DNA, the CDR3 is TGTGCCAGCAGTTTAATGTCGAGTGGAACAGCTGAAGCTTTCTTT. The full variable domain, with the rest looked up from reference TRBV28 and TRBJ1-1, is DVKVTQSSRYLVKRTGEKVFLECVQDMDHENMFWYRQDPGLGLRLIYFSYDVKMKEKGDIPEGYSVSREKKERFSLILESASTNQTSMYLCASSLMSSGTAEAFFGQGTRLTVV.

The chain is built from TRBV29-1 and TRBJ2-7; tentatively, D is TRBD2 (7 bases). The CDR3 has 14 amino acids. Germline CDR1 and CDR2: SQVTM and ANQGSEA. V shed 3 bases and J shed 2 bases, with 14 bases lying between them. The CDR3 loop reads CSVEGGTWPYEQYF. The CDR3 region has the DNA TGCAGCGTTGAGGGAGGGACATGGCCCTACGAGCAGTACTTC.

The rearrangement links TRBV19 to TRBJ2-5, with TRBD2 matching over 8 bases. TRBJ2-7 matches the DNA end more closely, so the J call is doubtful. This CDR3 is 14 amino acids long. The V gene's germline CDR1 is LNHDA and CDR2 SQIVND (reference sequence). The CDR3 DNA follows: TGTGCCAGTAGTATCCAGCGGGGGACCTACGAGCAGTACTTC. It specifies CASSIQRGTYEQYF.

The chain uses TRBV6-5 and TRBJ2-3; perhaps TRBD1 as D (6 bases). Germline CDR1 and CDR2: MNHEY and SVGAGI. V lost 8 bases and J 2 bases, leaving 14 bases between the germline ends. The CDR3 loop spans 14 amino acids. DNA of the CDR3: TGTGCCAGCCAGACAGGTTTAATCACAGATACGCAGTATTTT. It encodes CASQTGLITDTQYF.

The chain carries TRBV28 and TRBJ2-5; possibly TRBD2 for D (7 bases). CDR1 MDHEN and CDR2 SYDVKM come from the germline V gene. V lost 5 bases to trimming and J lost 4 bases, with 20 bases between them. The CDR3 totals 16 residues. CDR3 residues: CASSSGGAGLPETQYF. In DNA form, the CDR3 reads TGTGCCAGCAGTAGTGGGGGGGCAGGGCTTCCAGAGACCCAGTACTTC.

J is TRBJ1-1 and V is TRBV5-1, with a weak D call TRBD1 (5 bases). V was clipped by 4 bases and J by 5 bases, with 9 bases between them. The CDR3 is 12 amino acids. Germline CDR1 SGHRS, CDR2 YFSETQ. The CDR3: CASSLRGTEAFF. As DNA, the CDR3 is TGCGCCAGCAGCCTAAGGGGTACTGAAGCTTTCTTT.

In this sample, this clone turned up a few times. Other DNA sequences in the sample encode the same CDR3. The V call is TRBV28, the J call TRBJ2-1; D gene unclear. V lost 4 bases and J 10 bases, leaving 8 bases between the germline ends. CDR3 length: 11 residues. Germline V lookup: CDR1 MDHEN, CDR2 SYDVKM. The CDR3, as DNA: TGTGCCAGCAGTTCCCCGAGGGAGCAGTTCTTC. It yields the protein CASSSPREQFF. The full variable domain, its missing parts supplied by reference TRBV28 and TRBJ2-1, is DVKVTQSSRYLVKRTGEKVFLECVQDMDHENMFWYRQDPGLGLRLIYFSYDVKMKEKGDIPEGYSVSREKKERFSLILESASTNQTSMYLCASSSPREQFFGPGTRLTVL.

The rearrangement links TRBV13 to TRBJ2-3; possible D gene TRBD1, 5 bases. Per the germline V gene, CDR1 is PRHDT and CDR2 is FYEKMQ (reference sequence). The CDR3 length is 14 residues. V gave up 5 bases and J gave up 3 bases, with 12 bases separating them. Written as DNA, the CDR3 is TGTGCCAGCAGCATCAGGACACTGACAGATACGCAGTATTTT. Protein sequence: CASSIRTLTDTQYF. Full variable domain (missing parts from reference TRBV13 and TRBJ2-3): AAGVIQSPRHLIKEKRETATLKCYPIPRHDTVYWYQQGPGQDPQFLISFYEKMQSDKGSIPDRFSAQQFSDYHSELNMSSLELGDSALYFCASSIRTLTDTQYFGPGTRLTVL.

The CDR3 nucleotides are TGCGCCAGCAGATCAGACCCCGAGGTTGGCATTCAGTACTTC. It encodes CASRSDPEVGIQYF. The V and J genes are TRBV5-1 and TRBJ2-4, with D hard to call. Germline CDR1 is SGHRS and CDR2 is YFSETQ. The V end was cut by 5 bases, the J end by 9 bases, with 18 bases between. CDR3 length: 14 amino acids. Based on the CDR3 plus reference TRBV5-1 and TRBJ2-4, the full variable domain is KAGVTQTPRYLIKTRGQQVTLSCSPISGHRSVSWYQQTPGQGLQFLFEYFSETQRNKGNFPGRFSGRQFSNSRSEMNVSTLELGDSALYLCASRSDPEVGIQYFGAGTRLSVL.

This clone was seen only once. This sequence joins TRBV28 and TRBJ1-3; 7 bases are shared with TRBD1. The CDR3 loop spans 15 amino acids. Per germline, CDR1 MDHEN and CDR2 SYDVKM. With V trimmed by 5 bases and J by 4 bases, 8 bases remained unmatched. In nucleotides, the CDR3 is TGTGCCAGCAGTACCATTACAGGGGTAGGAAACACCATATATTTT. Translating gives CASSTITGVGNTIYF.

V and J are TRBV10-2 and TRBJ2-3; a possible D gene is TRBD2 (6 bases). The CDR3 has 14 residues. The V gene's germline CDR1 is WSHSY and CDR2 SAAADI. Trimming took 3 bases from V and 4 from J, leaving 11 bases between them. CDR3 residues: CASSDGGRADTQYF. Written as DNA, the CDR3 is TGCGCCAGCAGTGACGGGGGAAGGGCAGATACGCAGTATTTT.

The chain uses TRBV7-2 and TRBJ2-1; weak D call: TRBD2 (6 bases). V dropped 0 bases and J dropped 4 bases, with 10 bases sitting between them. The CDR3 runs 15 residues. In germline, CDR1 is SGHTA, CDR2 FQGNSA. DNA of the CDR3: TGTGCCAGCAGCTTAGCTTATGGGGGGTACAATGAGCAGTTCTTC. This sequence encodes CASSLAYGGYNEQFF.

The rearrangement links TRBV19 to TRBJ2-3; 8 bases map to TRBD2. From germline, CDR1 is LNHDA and CDR2 SQIVND (reference sequence). After removal of 3 bases from V and 4 bases from J, the junction contained 9 bases not matched to a gene. There are 16 residues in the CDR3. DNA for the CDR3: TGTGCCAGTAGTATCACCGGTGCGGGAGGCTCAGATACGCAGTATTTT. It is translated as CASSITGAGGSDTQYF.